The rows below give T cell receptor beta chains drawn from one sample of a study of OX40 agonist ivuxolimab in advanced cancers. Sequencing was performed with immunoSEQ multiplex PCR; in TCRdb, only in-frame clones are kept and a portion is missing. The sample records about 79,000 clones, roughly 84% being singletons. Material: CD4+ or CD8+ T cells sorted from blood, obtained in a trial of the OX40 agonist ivuxolimab. The receptors originated from an adult with an advanced solid tumor such as melanoma, head and neck, liver or kidney cancer. The CDR3 runs from the conserved cysteine through the conserved F or W.

j_call	v_call	cdr3_aa
TRBJ2-6	TRBV7-9	CASEADQYHLSGANVLTF
TRBJ2-5	TRBV18	CASSSPGGETQYF
TRBJ2-1	TRBV4-2	CASSQVSNEQFF
TRBJ2-7	TRBV18	CASSPSGGYEQYF
TRBJ2-3	TRBV2	CASSEWGGSSTDTQYF
TRBJ1-4	TRBV7-2	CASSLEGWGRAFF
TRBJ2-2	TRBV6-6	CASRRQGGNTGELFF
TRBJ2-3	TRBV7-9	CASSRQGDTDTQYF
TRBJ2-1	TRBV19	CASRTGTSGYNEQFF
TRBJ2-7	TRBV7-8	CASSLDGRGYEQYF
TRBJ1-1	TRBV4-1	CASSQKRGRTGFENTEAFF
TRBJ2-3	TRBV28	CASSLGTSGSLFTDTQYF
TRBJ2-1	TRBV27	CASSLISGIYLGEQFF
TRBJ2-7	TRBV5-5	CASSSSRGRLAEQYF
TRBJ2-1	TRBV11-2	CASTPGLAGGESSYNEQFF
TRBJ2-7	TRBV5-1	CASSLGTSESSYEQYF
TRBJ2-1	TRBV9	CASSVDPGWYNEQFF
TRBJ1-2	TRBV10-3	CAIRTIRGGYGYTF
TRBJ2-7	TRBV28	CAAGQPYEQYF
TRBJ2-3	TRBV4-2	CASSQVRREGPDTQYF
TRBJ1-1	TRBV5-1	CASSLYGGGNTEAFF
TRBJ2-1	TRBV4-2	CASSQYAGGPGEQFF
TRBJ2-6	TRBV10-3	CAISSGTGAINVLTF
TRBJ1-2	TRBV7-9	CASSLQGAYGYTF
TRBJ2-5	TRBV6-5	CASSYSGDVQETQYF
TRBJ2-7	TRBV7-2	CASSLGDRNEQYF
TRBJ1-4	TRBV7-9	CASSVRPGEKLFF
TRBJ2-5	TRBV10-1	CASSEGTSGSAAETQYF
TRBJ2-7	TRBV7-9	CASSRILDKAYEQYF
TRBJ2-2	TRBV4-1	CASSQVGTSGNTGELFF
TRBJ1-4	TRBV27	CASSSGRNEKLFF
TRBJ1-2	TRBV11-3	CASSSTPDYGYTF
TRBJ2-3	TRBV7-9	CASSPSPFSGTSTDTQYF
TRBJ2-1	TRBV6-5	CASSYSSGRDGNEQFF
TRBJ2-7	TRBV7-3	CASRFNPDYEQYF
TRBJ1-1	TRBV11-3	CASSQGQREKAFF
TRBJ1-1	TRBV11-2	CASSLGWEGKTEAFF
TRBJ2-5	TRBV30	CAWSPGTGSVPTETQYF
TRBJ1-2	TRBV11-2	CASSSRGPFANYGYTF
TRBJ1-1	TRBV9	CASSVQQNTEAFF
TRBJ1-5	TRBV19	CASSRDRQNQPQHF
TRBJ2-1	TRBV5-1	CASSLLGTGATNEQFF
TRBJ2-1	TRBV19	CASSIGGLEANEQFF
TRBJ2-7	TRBV5-6	CASSSSPNSYEQYF
TRBJ2-5	TRBV6-4	CASSRTVEETQYF
TRBJ2-3	TRBV7-8	CASSSHQTGGGDTQYF
TRBJ1-2	TRBV7-2	CASSPSGGGYTF
TRBJ1-1	TRBV7-9	CASSPGMRTEAFF
TRBJ2-6	TRBV25-1	CASSESRGVKSGANVLTF
TRBJ2-1	TRBV29-1	CSVNLLASSYNEQFF